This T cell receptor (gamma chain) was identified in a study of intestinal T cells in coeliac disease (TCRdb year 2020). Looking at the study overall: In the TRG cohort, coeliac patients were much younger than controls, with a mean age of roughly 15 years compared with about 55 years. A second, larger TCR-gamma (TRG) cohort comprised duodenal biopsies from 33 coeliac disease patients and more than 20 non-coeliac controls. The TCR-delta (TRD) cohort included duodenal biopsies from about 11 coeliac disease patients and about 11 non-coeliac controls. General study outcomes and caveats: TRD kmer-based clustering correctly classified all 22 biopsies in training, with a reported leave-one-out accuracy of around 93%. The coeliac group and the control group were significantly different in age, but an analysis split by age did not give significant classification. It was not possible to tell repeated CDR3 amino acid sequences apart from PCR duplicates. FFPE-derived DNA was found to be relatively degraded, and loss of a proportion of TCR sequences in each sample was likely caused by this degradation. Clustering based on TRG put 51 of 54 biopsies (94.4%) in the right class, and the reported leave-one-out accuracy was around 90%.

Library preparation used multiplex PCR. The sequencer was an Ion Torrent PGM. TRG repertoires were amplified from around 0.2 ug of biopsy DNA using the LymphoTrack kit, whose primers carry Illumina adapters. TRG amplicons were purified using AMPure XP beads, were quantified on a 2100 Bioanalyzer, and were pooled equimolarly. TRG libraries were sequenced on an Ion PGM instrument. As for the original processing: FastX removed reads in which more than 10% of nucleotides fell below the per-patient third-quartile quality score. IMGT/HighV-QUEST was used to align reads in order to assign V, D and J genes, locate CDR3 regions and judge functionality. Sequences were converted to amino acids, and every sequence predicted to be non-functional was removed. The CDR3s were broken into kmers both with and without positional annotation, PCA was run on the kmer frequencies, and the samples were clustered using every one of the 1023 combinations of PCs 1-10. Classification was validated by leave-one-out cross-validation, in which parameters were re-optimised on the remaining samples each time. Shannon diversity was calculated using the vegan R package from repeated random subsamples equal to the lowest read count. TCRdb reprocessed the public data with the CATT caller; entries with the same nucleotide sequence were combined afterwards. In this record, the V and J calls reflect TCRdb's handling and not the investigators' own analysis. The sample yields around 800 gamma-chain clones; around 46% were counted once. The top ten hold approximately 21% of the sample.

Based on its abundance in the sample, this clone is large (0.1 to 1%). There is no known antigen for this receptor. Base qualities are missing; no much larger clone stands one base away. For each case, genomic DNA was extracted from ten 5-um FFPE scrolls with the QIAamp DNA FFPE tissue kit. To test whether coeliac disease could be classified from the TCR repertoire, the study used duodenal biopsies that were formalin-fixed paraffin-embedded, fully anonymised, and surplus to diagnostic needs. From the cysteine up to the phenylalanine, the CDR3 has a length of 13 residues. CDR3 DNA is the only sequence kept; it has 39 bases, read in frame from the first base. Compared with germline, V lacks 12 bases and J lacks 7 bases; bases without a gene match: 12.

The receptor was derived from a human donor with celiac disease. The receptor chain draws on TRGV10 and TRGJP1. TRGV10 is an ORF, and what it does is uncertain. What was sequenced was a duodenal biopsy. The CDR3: CAAPRKIGWFKIF. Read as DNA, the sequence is TGTGCTGCCCCTCGGAAAATTGGTTGGTTCAAGATATTT.